This TCR beta chain was observed in a study of blood T cell repertoires in COVID-19. The protocol was immunoSEQ multiplex PCR, while the TCRdb copy is restricted to in-frame clones and leaves out a portion. The table lists 130,000 or so clones, about four fifths of them singletons. Between the trimmed V and J ends, which lost 0 bases and 4 bases, there was a span of 16 bases. There are 16 residues in the CDR3. The germline V gene has CDR1 SGHKS and CDR2 YYEKEE (reference sequence). What was sequenced was peripheral blood. The source is a woman aged 55-70 years with active or convalescent COVID-19. The chain joins TRBV5-5 to TRBJ1-2; TRBD1 is a possible D gene (5 bases). CDR3 bases: TGTGCCAGCAGCTTGGCCTCTAAGGCAGGGCCCTATGGCTACACCTTC. It codes for CASSLASKAGPYGYTF.